The T cell receptor beta chain described here comes from a study of somatic mutations in cytotoxic T cells in rheumatoid arthritis. Study-wide background: Blood samples of roughly 29 ml were drawn from patients (in EDTA) right after diagnosis and before any treatment. Study outcomes and limitations: The clonality of CD8+ T cells was not significantly different between rheumatoid arthritis patients and age-matched healthy controls. Per patient, the largest CD8+ clone was found to exceed 20% of CD8+ cells in about an eighth of the 65 cases. Unknown were the antigen targets of the expanded CD8+ clones.

CDR3 length: 13 residues. Germline V gene lookup returns CDR1 SGDLS and CDR2 YYNGEE. The trim removed 6 bases at V and 3 bases at J, leaving 5 bases unmatched. Method: immunoSEQ multiplex PCR; TCRdb's copy keeps in-frame clones and lacks some. Here the sample spans about 14,000 clones, 82% being singletons. As regards this clone: Its antigen is currently unknown.

The material sequenced was CD8+ T cells sorted from blood. The sequence was obtained from an adult with rheumatoid arthritis. The J gene is TRBJ1-1, the V gene TRBV9; 7 bases match TRBD1. CDR3 bases: TGTGCCAGCAACGCAGGGGGGGACACTGAAGCTTTCTTT. Amino acid sequence: CASNAGGDTEAFF.